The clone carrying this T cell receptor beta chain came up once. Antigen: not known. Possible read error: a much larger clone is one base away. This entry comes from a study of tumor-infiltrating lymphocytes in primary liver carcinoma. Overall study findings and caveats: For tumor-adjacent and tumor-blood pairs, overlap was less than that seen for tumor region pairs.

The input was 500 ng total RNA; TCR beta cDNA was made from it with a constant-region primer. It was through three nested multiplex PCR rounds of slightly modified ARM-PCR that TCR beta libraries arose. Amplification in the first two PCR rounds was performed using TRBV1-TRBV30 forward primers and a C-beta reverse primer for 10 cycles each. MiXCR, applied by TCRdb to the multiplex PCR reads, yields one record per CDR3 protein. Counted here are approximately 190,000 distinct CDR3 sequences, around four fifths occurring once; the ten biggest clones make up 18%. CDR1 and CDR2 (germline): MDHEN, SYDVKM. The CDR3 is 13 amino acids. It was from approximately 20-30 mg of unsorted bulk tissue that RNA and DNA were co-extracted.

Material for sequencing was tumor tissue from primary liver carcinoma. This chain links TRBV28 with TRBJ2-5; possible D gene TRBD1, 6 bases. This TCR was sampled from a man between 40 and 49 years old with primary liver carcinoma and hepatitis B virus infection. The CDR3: CASSLGDTETQNF. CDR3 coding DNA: TGTGCCAGCAGTTTGGGGGACACAGAGACCCAGAACTTC.